Listed below are T cell receptor beta chains from one sample, sequenced in a study of beta chain features in type 1 diabetes. Clones were read by immunoSEQ multiplex PCR, and TCRdb kept only the in-frame ones, dropping some. The repertoire has some 360,000 clones, around 19% of them found once; the top ten carry approximately 0.041%. The specimen was naive CD4+ T cells from blood. All receptors derive from a woman aged 18-29 years in good health. CDR3s include the opening cysteine and the closing phenylalanine or tryptophan. The D gene is left open where the match is weak. Expanded clones get a size class; other rows say once, few or many, or leave the size out.

D gene	clone size	J gene	CDR3 length	V gene	CDR3 DNA	CDR3 protein
.	.	TRBJ1-1	13	TRBV5-4	TGTGCCAGCAGCTTGTTGGTCAGGGGTGAAGCTTTCTTT	CASSLLVRGEAFF
.	.	TRBJ1-5	13	TRBV7-2	TGTGCCAGCAGCCAATGGGGGGAACAGCCCCAGCATTTT	CASSQWGEQPQHF
.	.	TRBJ2-6	13	TRBV19	TGTGCCAGTGACCAGGCTGGGGCCAACGTCCTGACTTTC	CASDQAGANVLTF
.	.	TRBJ1-1	18	TRBV23-1	TGCGCCAGCAGTCAATCGAGTGGGTCTGGGAGGATGAACACTGAAGCTTTCTTT	CASSQSSGSGRMNTEAFF
TRBD2	few	TRBJ2-3	21	TRBV4-1	TGCGCCAGCAGCCAAGACTACAGTTTCGGGACTAGACTCCGCGGCACAGATACGCAGTATTTT	CASSQDYSFGTRLRGTDTQYF
.	few	TRBJ2-3	17	TRBV7-8	TGTGCCAGCAGCCCACCTCCAGGGACTGGATGGGCAGATACGCAGTATTTT	CASSPPPGTGWADTQYF
TRBD2	few	TRBJ2-4	15	TRBV6-1	TGTGCCTGCAGAATAGCGGGAGGGGCCAAAAACATTCAGTACTTC	CACRIAGGAKNIQYF
TRBD1	.	TRBJ1-2	13	TRBV5-1	TGCGCCAGCAGCGGGACCGACAGGGAAAGCTACACCTTC	CASSGTDRESYTF
.	once	TRBJ1-1	14	TRBV15	TGTGCCACCAGCAGAGATAGAGGAAGCACTGAAGCTTTCTTT	CATSRDRGSTEAFF
TRBD2	.	TRBJ2-3	16	TRBV5-1	TGCGCCAGCAGTCGGTCACCTAGCGGGGGCGCAGATACGCAGTATTTT	CASSRSPSGGADTQYF
.	few	TRBJ2-4	14	TRBV5-1	TGCGCCAGCAGCCTCCAGGGAATTGAAAACATTCAGTACTTC	CASSLQGIENIQYF
TRBD1	.	TRBJ1-1	16	TRBV30	TGTGCCTGGAGTGCCCCTCGGACAGGAATGAACACTGAAGCTTTCTTT	CAWSAPRTGMNTEAFF
TRBD1	.	TRBJ1-1	14	TRBV30	TGTGCCTGGAGTGTTCAGGGGGGCCGTCTACAAGCTTTCTTT	CAWSVQGGRLQAFF
.	few	TRBJ2-2	16	TRBV4-3	TGCGCCAGCAGCCACGTTAGGGGCTCGGACACCGGGGAGCTGTTTTTT	CASSHVRGSDTGELFF
.	.	TRBJ1-3	17	TRBV9	TGTGCCAGCAGCGTGGACAGCGGGGTGCTCTCTGGAAACACCATATATTTT	CASSVDSGVLSGNTIYF
.	.	TRBJ1-2	14	TRBV23-1	TGCGCCAGCAGTCAAGGAGTCTACACCTCTGGCTACACCTTC	CASSQGVYTSGYTF
.	once	TRBJ2-7	14	TRBV7-7	TGTGCTAGCAGCTTAACCGGTTCCCCCTACGAGCAGTACTTC	CASSLTGSPYEQYF
.	few	TRBJ2-1	14	TRBV5-4	TGTGCCAGCAGCGCAGGGGGGAGCGGGAATGAGCAGTTCTTC	CASSAGGSGNEQFF
.	.	TRBJ2-3	14	TRBV30	TGTGCCTGGAACCCACCACCGACAGTCGATACGCAGTATTTT	CAWNPPPTVDTQYF